This T cell receptor beta chain was documented in a study of early T cells in non-severe SARS-CoV-2 infection (dated by TCRdb to the early 2020s). With respect to the entire study: Because TCR sequencing was done on bulk RNA from unsorted whole blood, the alpha and beta chains could not be paired. The paper as a whole reports these results and caveats: Matching against VDJdb was skewed toward anti-spike CD8 responses, likely underestimated virus-specific expansions, and missed private and CD4 specificities.

The CDR1 and CDR2 encoded by the germline V gene are MDHEN and SYDVKM. The CDR3 runs 12 residues from the cysteine to the phenylalanine. CDR3 DNA is the only sequence kept; it has 36 bases, read in frame from the first base. The V and J ends are trimmed by 4 bases and 9 bases, leaving 10 bases between them. Receptor amplification or capture employed 5' RACE. Sequencing was carried out with a NextSeq 500. To correct for sequencing error and PCR bias, the TCR library protocol tagged individual cDNA molecules with unique molecular identifiers. TCR alpha and beta chains were both sequenced, and the abundances of alpha and beta sequences in each sample were closely correlated with each other. Processing in the source paper ran as follows. Decombinator V4 was used to perform V gene, J gene and CDR3 annotation of TCR sequences. TCRs were defined as expanded if a significant change between any two time points was detected under a Poisson model with p below 0.0001. Abundances of TCRs were expressed as counts per million after normalisation to the total number of TCRs sequenced in each sample. MAIT TCRs were defined by TRAV1-2 paired with TRAJ12, TRAJ20 or TRAJ33, and iNKT TCRs by TRAV10 paired with TRAJ18. VDJdb, accessed 1 November 2021, was searched for CMV, EBV and SARS-CoV-2 annotated TCRs, excluding TCRs annotated for multiple antigens. TCRdb ran its own pipeline on the public reads, namely fastp trimming at Q25 and MiXCR clone calling, and kept in-frame beta chains. For every CDR3 protein sequence, its rows merge into one entry that carries the most common genes and DNA. The V and J calls were not made by the authors but by TCRdb's processing. The sample contains about 54,000 distinct CDR3 sequences, roughly 8% of them found a single time. The ten most abundant clones make up about 10% of the sample.

This was a case-control study nested in a cohort of healthcare workers in London, UK, who had nasopharyngeal swab PCR tests and blood samples taken every week. Healthcare workers were recruited during the week of the UK lockdown, between 23 and 31 March 2020, and followed weekly for up to about 15 weeks. This clonotype was detected a few times. No cognate antigen has been identified for it. Base qualities are missing; no much larger clone stands one base away. The sequenced sample was whole blood, obtained at baseline. The V and J genes are TRBV28 and TRBJ2-1; TRBD1 is a weak D gene call, 5 bases matching. The clonotype comes from an adult who was a healthcare worker with PCR-confirmed SARS-CoV-2 infection or an uninfected control (not recorded which). CDR3 loop: CASSSGHLEQFF. The nucleotide sequence is given as TGTGCCAGCAGTTCCGGACACCTTGAGCAGTTCTTC.